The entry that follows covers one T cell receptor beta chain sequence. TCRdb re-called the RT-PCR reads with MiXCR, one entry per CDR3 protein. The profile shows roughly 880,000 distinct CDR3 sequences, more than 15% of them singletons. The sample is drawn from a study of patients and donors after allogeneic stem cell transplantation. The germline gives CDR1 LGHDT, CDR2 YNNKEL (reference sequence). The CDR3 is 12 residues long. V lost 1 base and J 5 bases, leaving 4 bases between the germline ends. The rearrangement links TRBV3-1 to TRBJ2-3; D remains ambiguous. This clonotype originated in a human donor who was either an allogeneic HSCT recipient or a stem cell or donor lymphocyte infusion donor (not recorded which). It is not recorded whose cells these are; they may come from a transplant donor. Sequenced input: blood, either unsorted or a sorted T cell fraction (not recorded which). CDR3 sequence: CASSQGRDTQYF. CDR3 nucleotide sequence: TGTGCCAGCAGCCAAGGCCGAGATACGCAGTATTTT.